This is a list of T cell receptor beta chains from one sample in a study of metastatic and nonmetastatic thyroid tumors. TCRdb re-called the PCR reads through MiXCR. This table has tens of thousands of clones, about 20% appearing once. The material sequenced was blood. The receptors were sampled from a female donor with papillary thyroid cancer or a benign thyroid nodule (not recorded which). Some clones in this sample may be carry-over from other donors' samples. CDR3s include the opening cysteine and the closing phenylalanine or tryptophan. A D gene is named only where the DNA matches it firmly. Where a row states a size, it is once, few, many or the class of an expanded clone; other rows omit it.

abundance | d_gene | j_gene | v_gene | CDR3nt | CDR3aa
many | TRBD1 | TRBJ2-5 | TRBV10-1 | TGCGCCAGCAGTTCCGGGACAGGGGGAGAGACCCAGTACTTC | CASSSGTGGETQYF
few | NA | TRBJ2-3 | TRBV12-3/TRBV12-4 | TGTGCCAGCAGCTCTCGAAGTTGGGACTGGGGCTCCACAGATACGCAGTATTTT | CASSSRSWDWGSTDTQYF
few | NA | TRBJ2-7 | TRBV6-5 | TGTGCCAGCAGTTACCGGGGACAACCCAGGGACGAGCAGTACTTC | CASSYRGQPRDEQYF
many | NA | TRBJ1-2 | TRBV5-6 | TGTGCCAGCAGCTTGGGAGGAGGGGGTGGATTCTATGGCTACACCTTC | CASSLGGGGGFYGYTF
NA | TRBD1 | TRBJ1-5 | TRBV20-1 | TGCAGTGCTCTCCCTGACAGGGGGAATCAGCCCCAGCATTTT | CSALPDRGNQPQHF
NA | TRBD2 | TRBJ2-1 | TRBV20-1 | TGCAGTGCTAGGACTAGCGTCGACTACAATGAGCAGTTCTTC | CSARTSVDYNEQFF
NA | NA | TRBJ2-1 | TRBV5-4 | TGTGCCAGCAGCTCTGACAGTTACAATGAGCAGTTCTTC | CASSSDSYNEQFF
medium-sized | NA | TRBJ2-7 | TRBV6-1 | TGTGCCAGCAGTGAAGCGGGGGGTCAGGTTTACGAGCAGTACTTC | CASSEAGGQVYEQYF
many | NA | TRBJ2-1 | TRBV6-1 | TGTGCCAGCAGTGAAGCCTGGTACGAGTACAATGAGCAGTTCTTC | CASSEAWYEYNEQFF
many | NA | TRBJ1-2 | TRBV2 | TGTGCCTCTGTCTTTAACTATGGCTACACCTTC | CASVFNYGYTF
few | NA | TRBJ2-3 | TRBV5-4 | TGTGCCAGCAGCTCCTGGGGTGCGGGGACCTTCGGGGATACGCAGTATTTT | CASSSWGAGTFGDTQYF
few | NA | TRBJ2-2 | TRBV7-6 | TGTGCCAGCAGCTCCGCGGTGGTTACCGGGGAGCTGTTTTTT | CASSSAVVTGELFF
NA | NA | TRBJ1-2 | TRBV11-3 | TGTGCCAGCATCCCACACCTGTACTATGGTGGCTACACCTTC | CASIPHLYYGGYTF
NA | NA | TRBJ1-2 | TRBV7-2 | TGTGCCAGCAACCCCGCCGAAAGGAACTATGGCTACACCTTC | CASNPAERNYGYTF
many | NA | TRBJ2-2 | TRBV9 | TGTGCCAGCAGCGTGTACCGGGACCCCGGGGAGCTGTTTTTT | CASSVYRDPGELFF
many | NA | TRBJ1-5 | TRBV20-1 | TGCAGTGCTAGTCAGGGGCCGGGGCAGCCCCAGCATTTT | CSASQGPGQPQHF
few | TRBD1 | TRBJ2-2 | TRBV12-3/TRBV12-4 | TGTGCCAGCAGTTTGGGACAGGGAGGCAACACCGGGGAGCTGTTTTTT | CASSLGQGGNTGELFF
many | NA | TRBJ1-1 | TRBV7-2 | TGTGCCAGCAGCTTCGGGATGAACACTGAAGCTTTCTTT | CASSFGMNTEAFF
NA | NA | TRBJ1-1 | TRBV19 | TGTGCCAGTGGACCAGGGGTGGGTCTGAACACTGGAGCTTTCTTT | CASGPGVGLNTGAFF
NA | NA | TRBJ2-7 | TRBV5-1 | TGCGCCAGCAGCTTACCCGCGGATGAGCAGTACTTC | CASSLPADEQYF
many | NA | TRBJ1-5 | TRBV20-1 | TGCAGTGCTAGAGATCTGAGACTTTCTAGCAATCAGCCCCAGCATTTT | CSARDLRLSSNQPQHF
many | NA | TRBJ1-1 | TRBV27 | TGTGCCAGCAGTTTAGGAAGCGGGGCGATGAACACTGAAGCTTTCTTT | CASSLGSGAMNTEAFF
many | NA | TRBJ2-3 | TRBV15 | TGTGCCACCAGCATCGAGAGGGGCGCGGGAACAGATACGCAGTATTTT | CATSIERGAGTDTQYF
many | TRBD1 | TRBJ1-2 | TRBV20-1 | TGCAGTGCTATGTGGGGACAGGGTTTCTATGGCTACACCTTC | CSAMWGQGFYGYTF
NA | TRBD1 | TRBJ2-7 | TRBV7-6 | TGTGCCAGCAGCTTAGGGGTCGGGACAGGGTCCTACGAGCAGTACTTC | CASSLGVGTGSYEQYF
NA | TRBD2 | TRBJ2-2 | TRBV27 | TGTGCCAGCATCCCGGGACTAGCTGCCGGGGAGCTGTTTTTT | CASIPGLAAGELFF
many | NA | TRBJ1-2 | TRBV7-3 | TGTGCCAGCAGCTTAACCGCGGTAGGGTGGGATGGCTACACCTTC | CASSLTAVGWDGYTF
many | NA | TRBJ2-1 | TRBV12-3/TRBV12-4 | TGTGCCAGCAGTTTAAGTACCGCCAAGGAGCAGTTCTTC | CASSLSTAKEQFF
NA | TRBD1 | TRBJ2-7 | TRBV12-3/TRBV12-4 | TGTGCCAGCAGTCCGGGAACGACAGGGCTCGAGCAGTACTTC | CASSPGTTGLEQYF
many | TRBD2 | TRBJ2-2 | TRBV6-1 | TGTGTTTCTGCGGGGGGGGGGCACGGGGAGCTGTTTTTT | CVSAGGGHGELFF
many | TRBD1 | TRBJ2-7 | TRBV9 | TGTGCCAGCAGCGTAGGGACAGGGGCCTACTACGAGCAGTACTTC | CASSVGTGAYYEQYF
many | NA | TRBJ2-2 | TRBV2 | TGTGCCAGCAGCGCAGGGGGGGCCACCGGGGAGCTGTTTTTT | CASSAGGATGELFF